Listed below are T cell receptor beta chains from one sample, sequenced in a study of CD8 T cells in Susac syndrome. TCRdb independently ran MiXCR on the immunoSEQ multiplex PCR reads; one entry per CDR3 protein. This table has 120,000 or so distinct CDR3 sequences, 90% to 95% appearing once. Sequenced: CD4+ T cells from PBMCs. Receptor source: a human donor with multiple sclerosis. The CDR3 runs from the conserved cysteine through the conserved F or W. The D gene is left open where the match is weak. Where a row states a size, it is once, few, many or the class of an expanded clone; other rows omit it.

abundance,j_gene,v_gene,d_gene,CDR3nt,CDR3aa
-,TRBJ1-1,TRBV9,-,TGTGCCAGCAGCGATGCAGGGATTACTGAAGCTTTCTTT,CASSDAGITEAFF
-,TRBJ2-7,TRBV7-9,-,TGTGCCAGCAGCCCAGGTCGGACAGCCTACGAGCAGTACTTC,CASSPGRTAYEQYF
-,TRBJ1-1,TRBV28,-,TGTGCCAGCAGTTACCTCAGCATGAACACTGAAGCTTTCTTT,CASSYLSMNTEAFF
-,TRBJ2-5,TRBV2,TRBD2,TGTGCCAGCAGTGACGGGACTAGCGGGGGGCTGAAGACCCAGTACTTC,CASSDGTSGGLKTQYF
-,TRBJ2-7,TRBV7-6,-,TGTGCCAGCAGCTTAAGACCTCGGGGCGACGAGCAGTACTTC,CASSLRPRGDEQYF
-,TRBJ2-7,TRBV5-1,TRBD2,TGCGCCAGCAGCTTGATGGGGGGGTACTACGAGCAGTACTTC,CASSLMGGYYEQYF
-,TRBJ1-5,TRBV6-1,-,TGTGCCAGCAGTGAAGGATCCGCAGGGTATGGTCAGCCCCAGCATTTT,CASSEGSAGYGQPQHF
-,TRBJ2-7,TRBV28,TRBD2,TGTGCCAGCAGCCTCGGGACTAGCTCCTACGAGCAGTACTTC,CASSLGTSSYEQYF
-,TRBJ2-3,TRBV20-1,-,TGCAGTGCTATCCCAGGCGCAGATACGCAGTATTTT,CSAIPGADTQYF
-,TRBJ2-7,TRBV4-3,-,TGCGCCAGCAGCCAAGCCCCGGGGGACAGTACGTACTTC,CASSQAPGDSTYF
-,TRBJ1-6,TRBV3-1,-,TGTGCCAGCAGCCTCTTTTCGGGCTCCCCCCTCCACTTT,CASSLFSGSPLHF
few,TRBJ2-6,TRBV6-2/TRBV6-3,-,TGTGCCAGCAAAAACTCTGGGGCCAACGTCCTGACTTTC,CASKNSGANVLTF
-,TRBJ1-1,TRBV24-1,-,TGTGCCACCAGTGATGAGGGTACCACTGAAGCTTTCTTT,CATSDEGTTEAFF
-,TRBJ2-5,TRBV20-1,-,TGCAGTGCGAGGGGGGTTAACCAAGAGACCCAGTACTTC,CSARGVNQETQYF
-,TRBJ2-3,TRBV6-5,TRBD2,TGTGCCAGCAGTTACCGCGGGGGGCGCACAGATACGCAGTATTTT,CASSYRGGRTDTQYF
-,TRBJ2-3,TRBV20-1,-,TGCAGTGCTAAGGGAAAAACAGATACGCAGTATTTT,CSAKGKTDTQYF
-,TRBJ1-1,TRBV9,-,TGTGCCAGCAGCCCAATGGTTAGAGACACTGAAGCTTTCTTT,CASSPMVRDTEAFF
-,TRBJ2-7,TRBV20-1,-,TGCAGTGCTAGTAGGGACGGCGAGCAGTACTTC,CSASRDGEQYF
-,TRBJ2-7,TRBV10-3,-,TGTGCCATCAGTGAAGGTTTCGGGCTTGGCACCTACGAGCAGTACTTC,CAISEGFGLGTYEQYF
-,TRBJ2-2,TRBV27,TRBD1,TGTGCCAGCAGTTCCCGGGACAGGATGAACACCGGGGAGCTGTTTTTT,CASSSRDRMNTGELFF
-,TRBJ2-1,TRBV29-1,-,TGCAGCGTTGAGGATCCCGAGGAGCAGTTCTTC,CSVEDPEEQFF
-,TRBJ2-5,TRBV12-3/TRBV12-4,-,TGTGCCAGCAGTTTCCAGGGGCTTGAGACCCAGTACTTC,CASSFQGLETQYF
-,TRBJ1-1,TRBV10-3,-,TGTGCCATCAGTGAGTCAGTTGAGGGGCAGAAAGCTTTCTTT,CAISESVEGQKAFF
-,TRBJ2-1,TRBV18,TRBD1,TGTGCCAGCTCACTACGGACAGGGGCTGATGAGCAGTTCTTC,CASSLRTGADEQFF
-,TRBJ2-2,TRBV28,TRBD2,TGTGCCAGCAGTTCTTGGGAAGGACTAGCGGGGACCGGGGAGCTGTTTTTT,CASSSWEGLAGTGELFF
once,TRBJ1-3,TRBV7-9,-,TGTGCCAGCAGCTTATCCGGCGGACCGAGCGGAAACACCATATATTTT,CASSLSGGPSGNTIYF
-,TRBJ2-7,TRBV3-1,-,TGTGCCAGCAGCCTAGCATCAGGAGACTACGAGCAGTACTTC,CASSLASGDYEQYF
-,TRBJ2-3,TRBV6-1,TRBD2,TGTGCCAGCAGTGAAGCCGGACTAGTTGTTACAGATACGCAGTATTTT,CASSEAGLVVTDTQYF
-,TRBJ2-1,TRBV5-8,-,TGTGCCAGCAGCTCCCAGACGACGCGCAGGTTCTTC,CASSSQTTRRFF
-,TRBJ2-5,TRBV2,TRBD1,TGTGCCAGCGGGGAGACAGGGCGTGAGGGAGAGACCCAGTACTTC,CASGETGREGETQYF
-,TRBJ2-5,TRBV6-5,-,TGTGCCAGCAGTTACTCGAAAGGTCGGGAGACCCAGTACTTC,CASSYSKGRETQYF
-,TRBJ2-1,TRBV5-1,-,TGCGCCAGCAGCTCGGGACTGTCAGAGCAGTTCTTC,CASSSGLSEQFF
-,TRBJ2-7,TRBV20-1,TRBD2,TGCAGTGCTAGGACTAGCGGGGCGTACGAGCAGTACTTC,CSARTSGAYEQYF
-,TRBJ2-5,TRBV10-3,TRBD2,TGTGCCATCAGGACTAGCCGGGAAGAGACCCAGTACTTC,CAIRTSREETQYF
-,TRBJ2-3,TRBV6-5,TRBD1,TGTGCCAGTAGACAGGGGGCCTCGGATACGCAGTATTTT,CASRQGASDTQYF
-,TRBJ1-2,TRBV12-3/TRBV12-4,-,TGTGCCAGCAGTTTTATGGCAGACGATGGCTACACCTTC,CASSFMADDGYTF